This passage covers 9 T cell receptor beta chains from one sample sequenced in a study of T-cell memory formation after mild COVID-19. In TCRdb, the 5' RACE reads were re-called with MiXCR into one record per CDR3 protein. Of roughly 580,000 distinct CDR3 sequences listed, over 15% were seen once; the top ten hold approximately 12%. The sequenced sample consisted of PBMCs or a T cell subset sorted from them (not recorded which). All receptors come from an adult woman who had mild COVID-19 (a few samples of this study predate the infection). Cell type and time point are not known.

The chain employs TRBV20-1 and TRBJ2-2, with D hard to call. This CDR3 has 16 residues. Trimming left V 6 bases short and J 0 bases short, with 17 bases between. Germline-derived CDR1 and CDR2 are DFQATT and SNEGSKA (reference sequence). CDR3 residues: CSARAVRDPNTGELFF. In nucleotides, the CDR3 is TGCAGTGCGCGAGCAGTAAGAGACCCGAACACCGGGGAGCTGTTTTTT.

V usage is TRBV20-1 and J usage is TRBJ1-1; 9 bases line up with TRBD1. Germline V gene lookup returns CDR1 DFQATT and CDR2 SNEGSKA (reference sequence). V lost 5 bases to trimming and J lost 6 bases; unmatched junction nucleotides: 10. CDR3 size: 14 residues. The CDR3 loop reads CSAPKQGATAEAFF. The CDR3 DNA sequence: TGCAGTGCTCCAAAACAGGGGGCTACGGCTGAAGCTTTCTTT.

This rearrangement joins TRBV30 to TRBJ2-7, with D possibly matching TRBD1 (5 bases). The CDR3 has 11 residues. Germline CDR1 and CDR2: GTSNPN and SVGIG (reference sequence). The germline V and J ends were trimmed by 8 bases and 4 bases, with 12 bases remaining between them. The CDR3 DNA sequence: TGTGCCCGCCGACAGAATTACGAGCAGTACTTC. It yields the protein CARRQNYEQYF.

The chain combines TRBV15 with TRBJ2-1; a possible D gene is TRBD1 (6 bases). Germline V lookup: CDR1 LNHNV, CDR2 YYDKDF (reference sequence). The CDR3 consists of 15 residues. Trimming shortened V by 4 bases and J by 4 bases, and 14 bases separated the two germline ends. The CDR3 loop reads CATSTAGAGYNEQFF. For the CDR3, the DNA is TGTGCCACCAGCACGGCAGGGGCAGGATACAATGAGCAGTTCTTC.

The chain carries TRBV3-1 and TRBJ1-6; D gene ambiguous. Trimming pared 4 bases from V and 2 bases from J, leaving 9 bases between. CDR3 length: 15 residues. CDR1 and CDR2 from the germline V gene are LGHDT and YNNKEL (reference sequence). The CDR3 region has the DNA TGTGCCAGCAGCCCTAGCTGGCCCTATAATTCACCCCTCCACTTT. This encodes CASSPSWPYNSPLHF.

This clonotype occurred a few times. The chain combines TRBV2 with TRBJ2-1; D unresolved. The CDR3 sequence is 13 residues long. In germline, CDR1 is SNHLY, CDR2 FYNNEI. V shed 1 base and J shed 10 bases, with 11 bases lying between them. The CDR3 nucleotides read TGTGCCAGCAGTGAAGGGTTAGCTTGGGAGCAGTTCTTC. Translating gives CASSEGLAWEQFF. The full variable domain, with the rest looked up from reference TRBV2 and TRBJ2-1, is EPEVTQTPSHQVTQMGQEVILRCVPISNHLYFYWYRQILGQKVEFLVSFYNNEISEKSEIFDDQFSVERPDGSNFTLKIRSTKLEDSAMYFCASSEGLAWEQFFGPGTRLTVL.

The chain combines TRBV9 with TRBJ2-1; 12 bases match TRBD2. The CDR3 runs 18 residues. CDR1 and CDR2 (germline): SGDLS, YYNGEE. J was trimmed by 1 base and V by 4 bases; bases with no gene match: 9. The CDR3 sequence is CASSTGASGRVSYNEQFF. The CDR3 nucleotides are TGTGCCAGCAGCACAGGGGCTAGCGGGAGGGTTTCCTACAATGAGCAGTTCTTC.

This clonotype turned up a few times. Germline and junction disagree at one end, which may indicate a read error. This chain uses TRBV18 with TRBJ2-7, with D possibly matching TRBD1 (5 bases). This CDR3 contains 11 residues. Germline CDR1 is KGHSH and CDR2 is LQKENI. CDR3 in amino acids: CASSPDSNPVF. CDR3 in DNA: TGTGCCAGCTCACCAGACAGCAACCCCGTCTTC.

The rearrangement links TRBV19 to TRBJ1-2; D is unresolved. From germline, CDR1 is LNHDA and CDR2 SQIVND (reference sequence). Trimming removed 3 bases from V and 4 bases from J, with 9 bases in between. The CDR3 totals 13 residues. CDR3 sequence: CASSMSGFYGYTF. The DNA of the CDR3 is TGTGCCAGTAGTATGTCCGGATTCTATGGCTACACCTTC.